One sample yielded the 32 T cell receptor beta chains listed below, sequenced in a study of shared clonotypes between healthy human individuals. The table came from immunoSEQ multiplex PCR; TCRdb's copy has only in-frame clones and leaves some out. The repertoire holds approximately 940,000 clones, with approximately 80% as singletons. The sequencing sample was made of memory CD4+ T cells sorted from blood. As to subset: CD45RA-negative fraction. The receptor set was obtained from a man younger than 30 in good health.

This clone was observed a few times. This chain connects TRBV12-5 to TRBJ2-7; 10 bases agree with TRBD2. CDR1 is LGHNT, CDR2 FRNRAP, per germline. CDR3 length equals 15 residues. The V and J ends lost 5 bases and 2 bases, in that order; junction bases with no gene match: 6. The CDR3 loop is CASGLSSGRAYEQYF. CDR3 sequence (DNA): TGTGCTAGTGGTCTCTCAAGCGGGAGGGCCTACGAGCAGTACTTC.

CDR3 DNA sequence: TGTGCCTGGAGAGGGGGACAGGGGGCTTTGGGGTTGACTGAAGCTTTCTTT. Its translation is CAWRGGQGALGLTEAFF. The V gene is TRBV30, the J gene TRBJ1-1; TRBD1 matches at 12 bases. V trimming: 3 bases; J trimming: 5 bases; junction bases outside the gene matches: 13. The CDR3 covers 17 residues. Per the germline V gene, CDR1 is GTSNPN and CDR2 is SVGIG (reference sequence).

V is TRBV28 and J is TRBJ2-5, with 8 bases fitting TRBD1. V shed 4 bases and J 5 bases; nucleotides not matched to a gene: 6. This CDR3 is 14 amino acids long. The germline CDR1 and CDR2 sequences are MDHEN and SYDVKM. This chain's CDR3 is CASSSSGGSETQYF. The CDR3 DNA reads TGTGCCAGCAGTTCTTCAGGGGGCTCGGAGACCCAGTACTTC.

The genes are TRBV7-8 and TRBJ2-2; 11 bases are shared with TRBD1. Germline CDR1 SGHVS, CDR2 FQNEAQ. This CDR3 is built from 19 residues. The J segment lost 4 bases and the V segment lost 5 bases, leaving 15 bases of the junction unmatched. CDR3 sequence reads: CASSPRLKGQGARTGELFF. DNA for the CDR3: TGTGCCAGCAGCCCGCGGCTAAAAGGACAGGGGGCGCGCACCGGGGAGCTGTTTTTT.

In its sample, this clone was seen a few times. This chain uses TRBV28 with TRBJ2-1; D may be TRBD1 (6 bases). The CDR3 covers 17 residues. Germline CDR1 and CDR2: MDHEN and SYDVKM. V lost 5 bases, J lost 5 bases, and 22 bases lay in between. CDR3 amino acids: CASSKARRQGLNNEQFF. DNA of the CDR3: TGTGCCAGCAGTAAAGCCCGAAGGCAGGGGCTTAACAATGAGCAGTTCTTC.

Here the CDR3 reads CASRAYNEQFF. The CDR3 region has the DNA TGTGCCAGCAGAGCCTACAATGAGCAGTTCTTC. The chain recombines TRBV6-1 with TRBJ2-1, with D unresolved. Germline CDR1 MNHNS, CDR2 SASEGT. The V gene lost 6 bases and the J gene lost 2 bases, with 2 bases spanning the gap. This CDR3 is 11 amino acids long.

The V and J genes are TRBV5-4 and TRBJ2-5; 7 nucleotides match TRBD2. CDR3 size: 13 residues. Germline CDR1 is SGHNT and CDR2 is YYREEE (reference sequence). V shed 1 base, J shed 5 bases, and the junction held 2 bases outside the gene matches. CDR3 nucleotide sequence: TGTGCCAGCAGCTTGATTAGCGGGGAGACCCAGTACTTC. It encodes CASSLISGETQYF.

This chain uses TRBV19 with TRBJ1-4, with 7 bases aligning to TRBD1. The CDR3 loop spans 16 amino acids. With V trimmed by 5 bases and J by 2 bases, 8 bases remained unmatched. Germline V CDR1 and CDR2: LNHDA, SQIVND (reference sequence). CDR3 nucleotide sequence: TGTGCCAGTAGTCTCATGGGGACAGCGACTAATGAAAAACTGTTTTTT. It specifies CASSLMGTATNEKLFF.

This chain uses TRBV30 with TRBJ2-2; D perhaps matches TRBD2 (5 bases). V was cut by 4 bases and J by 3 bases, with 12 bases left in between. The CDR3 has 14 residues. CDR1 is GTSNPN, CDR2 SVGIG, per germline (reference sequence). The CDR3 DNA reads TGTGCCTGGAAGCCGGGGATGCACACCGGGGAGCTGTTTTTT. Protein product: CAWKPGMHTGELFF.

The chain joins TRBV11-2 to TRBJ1-6, with TRBD1 as a possible D gene (6 bases). Germline V gives CDR1 SGHAT, CDR2 FQNNGV. This CDR3 has 16 residues. The V end lost 5 bases, the J end lost 7 bases, and 18 bases lay between the germline ends. CDR3 DNA sequence: TGTGCCAGCAGCACAGGACACAGGGCTTGGAATTCACCCCTCCACTTT. Its protein is CASSTGHRAWNSPLHF.

This chain links TRBV7-9 with TRBJ2-7, with 9 bases that match TRBD1. The CDR3 runs 13 residues. Germline loops: CDR1 SEHNR, CDR2 FQNEAQ (reference sequence). V shed 6 bases and J 6 bases; nucleotides not matched to a gene: 6. The CDR3 sequence: CASSKQGASEQYF. The CDR3, as DNA: TGTGCCAGCAGTAAACAGGGGGCTAGCGAGCAGTACTTC.

This chain connects TRBV28 to TRBJ1-2, with unresolved D. There are 13 residues in the CDR3. V was trimmed by 5 bases and J by 4 bases, leaving 11 bases between them. Germline V gene data show CDR1 as MDHEN and CDR2 as SYDVKM. CDR3 loop: CASSPVDLYGYTF. CDR3 DNA: TGTGCCAGCAGTCCCGTCGATCTCTATGGCTACACCTTC.

J is TRBJ2-6 and V is TRBV5-1; no clear D. V shed 4 bases and J shed 0 bases, with 8 bases lying between them. Germline V gene lookup returns CDR1 SGHRS and CDR2 YFSETQ. CDR3 length: 15 residues. CDR3 amino acids: CASSVEGSGANVLTF. In nucleotides, the CDR3 is TGCGCCAGCAGCGTGGAAGGCTCTGGGGCCAACGTCCTGACTTTC.

V and J are TRBV29-1 and TRBJ2-7; D may correspond to TRBD1 or TRBD2 (7 bases each). Germline V gives CDR1 SQVTM, CDR2 ANQGSEA. Trimming removed 5 bases from V and 3 bases from J, with 14 bases in between. The CDR3 has 13 amino acids. As DNA, the CDR3 is TGCAGCGTTCGGGGGGCAGGGGGCTACGAGCAGTACTTC. As protein: CSVRGAGGYEQYF.

The chain uses TRBV7-2 and TRBJ2-3; D not resolved. Trimming removed 5 bases from V and 2 bases from J, with 5 bases in between. This CDR3 is 12 amino acids long. The germline gives CDR1 SGHTA, CDR2 FQGNSA. The CDR3 sequence: CASSTLTDTQYF. Here the CDR3 DNA reads TGTGCCAGCAGCACACTCACAGATACGCAGTATTTT.

V usage is TRBV27 and J usage is TRBJ1-6, with 9 bases matching TRBD1. V lost 5 bases to trimming and J lost 1 base; unmatched junction nucleotides: 15. The CDR3 spans 20 residues. CDR1 and CDR2 from the germline V gene are MNHEY and SMNVEV (reference sequence). DNA for the CDR3: TGTGCCAGCAGTCCCTCGCCGGGACAGGGCCCCCAGTCCTATAATTCACCCCTCCACTTT. It specifies CASSPSPGQGPQSYNSPLHF.

This clone showed up just a few times. The chain joins TRBV25-1 to TRBJ1-6; no definite D call. Germline lookup yields CDR1 MGHDK and CDR2 SYGVNS. Trimming stripped 3 bases from V and 8 bases from J, with 11 bases between. The CDR3 totals 14 residues. CDR3 loop: CASSEVGLYSPLHF. For the CDR3, the DNA is TGTGCCAGCAGTGAGGTGGGGTTGTATTCACCCCTCCACTTT.

This clone was recorded a few times. The CDR3 DNA reads TGTGCCAGTAGTGGAAGAGACTCGGGTTCCTACGAGCAGTACTTC. Translated, it gives CASSGRDSGSYEQYF. The genes are TRBV19 and TRBJ2-7; D not certain. The CDR3 loop spans 15 amino acids. CDR1 LNHDA and CDR2 SQIVND come from the germline V gene (reference sequence). Trimming removed 5 bases at V and 1 base at J, with 15 bases between.

The chain joins TRBV11-2 to TRBJ2-4; 9 bases agree with TRBD1. Germline CDR1 is SGHAT and CDR2 is FQNNGV. The CDR3 loop spans 16 amino acids. Trimming cost V 0 bases and J 2 bases; bases outside gene matches: 2. Here the CDR3 DNA reads TGTGCCAGCAGCTTAGAGGGACAGGGTTCCAAAAACATTCAGTACTTC. This encodes CASSLEGQGSKNIQYF.

This clone was recorded only once. This chain links TRBV7-2 with TRBJ2-7; tentatively, D is TRBD1 (6 bases). The germline CDR1 and CDR2 sequences are SGHTA and FQGNSA. The CDR3 sequence is 14 residues long. The V end was cut by 4 bases, the J end by 0 bases, with 10 bases between. CDR3 sequence (DNA): TGTGCCAGCAGCTCCCGACAGGCCTCCTACGAGCAGTACTTC. As protein: CASSSRQASYEQYF.

This CDR3 reads CASSSDRGLLGANVLTF. CDR3 nucleotides: TGTGCCAGCAGCTCCGACAGGGGCCTCCTCGGGGCCAACGTCCTGACTTTC. The gene calls are TRBV5-4 and TRBJ2-6; 8 bases are a match to TRBD1. CDR1 SGHNT and CDR2 YYREEE come from the germline V gene (reference sequence). This CDR3 is 17 amino acids long. J gave up 4 bases and V 3 bases, and 9 bases lay outside the gene matches.

Only a few counts were recorded for this clone. The chain carries TRBV28 and TRBJ1-2; D is perhaps TRBD1 (5 bases). Trimming took 3 bases from V and 6 from J, leaving 11 bases between them. The CDR3 is made up of 13 amino acids. In germline, CDR1 is MDHEN, CDR2 SYDVKM. For the CDR3, the DNA is TGTGCCAGCAGTTTCGCGGGGGAGAATGGCTACACCTTC. Translation: CASSFAGENGYTF.

This clone was found a few times. The chain has TRBV5-1 and TRBJ1-4; D is uncertain. CDR1 and CDR2 from the germline V gene are SGHRS and YFSETQ. Deletions cut 0 bases from V and 2 bases from J, with 5 bases between. This CDR3 spans 14 amino acids. The CDR3 loop is CASSLAGTNEKLFF. CDR3 nucleotide sequence: TGCGCCAGCAGCTTGGCTGGGACTAATGAAAAACTGTTTTTT.

The chain has TRBV30 and TRBJ2-5; perhaps TRBD1 as D (5 bases). The V end lost 2 bases, the J end lost 4 bases, and 11 bases lay between the germline ends. The CDR3 covers 13 residues. Germline loops: CDR1 GTSNPN, CDR2 SVGIG (reference sequence). CDR3 sequence (DNA): TGTGCCTGGAGTCTGGGCAGGGTAGAGACCCAGTACTTC. Protein product: CAWSLGRVETQYF.

This chain uses TRBV4-1 with TRBJ2-6; D gene uncertain. Germline CDR1 is MGHRA and CDR2 is YSYEKL. V gave up 0 bases and J gave up 11 bases, with 11 bases separating them. This CDR3 region has 14 residues. This chain's CDR3 is CASSQDTLADVLTF. The CDR3 bases are TGCGCCAGCAGCCAAGACACCCTCGCCGACGTCCTGACTTTC.

The rearrangement joins TRBV10-3 to TRBJ2-5; no clear D. The J call may be mistaken, given a closer DNA end match to TRBJ2-7. Germline CDR1 and CDR2: ENHRY and SYGVKD. This CDR3 has 13 residues. The CDR3 sequence: CAIRIGPAYEQYF. The CDR3 region has the DNA TGTGCCATCAGAATTGGGCCTGCCTACGAGCAGTACTTC.

The chain couples TRBV6-1 to TRBJ2-7; D is ambiguous. Germline CDR1 reads MNHNS; CDR2 reads SASEGT. The CDR3 length is 13 residues. Trimming pared 10 bases from V and 4 bases from J, leaving 17 bases between. Written as DNA, the CDR3 is TGTGCCACGACACAAGACCTATATTACGAGCAGTACTTC. Encoded protein: CATTQDLYYEQYF.

On this clone: This CDR3 is also generated by other DNA sequences in the sample. The gene calls are TRBV29-1 and TRBJ1-1; no firm D call. The germline CDR1 and CDR2 sequences are SQVTM and ANQGSEA. CDR3 size: 10 residues. CDR3 in amino acids: CSGGHTEAFF. Written as DNA, the CDR3 is TGCTCGGGTGGGCACACTGAAGCTTTCTTT. Full variable domain (outside the CDR3, taken from reference TRBV29-1 and TRBJ1-1): SAVISQKPSRDICQRGTSLTIQCQVDSQVTMMFWYRQQPGQSLTLIATANQGSEATYESGFVIDKFPISRPNLTFSTLTVSNMSPEDSSIYLCSGGHTEAFFGQGTRLTVV.

The rearrangement joins TRBV2 to TRBJ1-2, with D hard to call. Germline V gene data show CDR1 as SNHLY and CDR2 as FYNNEI. V shed 3 bases and J shed 2 bases, with 10 bases lying between them. There are 14 residues in the CDR3. The chain's CDR3 is CASSDLNGNYGYTF. The DNA for the CDR3 is TGTGCCAGCAGTGACTTGAACGGCAACTATGGCTACACCTTC.

The chain has TRBV5-1 and TRBJ2-6, with no clear D. Germline assignment: CDR1 SGHRS and CDR2 YFSETQ. CDR3 length equals 18 residues. V gave up 0 bases and J gave up 1 base, with 14 bases separating them. As DNA, the CDR3 is TGCGCCAGCAGCTTGGTTGGTATATACTTATCTGGGGCCAACGTCCTGACTTTC. Its protein product is CASSLVGIYLSGANVLTF.

V is TRBV30 and J is TRBJ2-1; D call uncertain. Trimming left V 2 bases short and J 10 bases short, with 15 bases between. This CDR3 has 13 amino acids. Germline V CDR1 and CDR2: GTSNPN, SVGIG (reference sequence). The CDR3 sequence: CAWSRLSAREQFF. In nucleotides, the CDR3 is TGTGCCTGGAGTCGTTTGAGTGCTAGGGAGCAGTTCTTC.

The V and J genes are TRBV7-6 and TRBJ2-5; D may be TRBD1 (6 bases). Germline-derived CDR1 and CDR2 are SGHVS and FNYEAQ. Between the trimmed V and J ends, which lost 3 bases and 1 base, there was a span of 9 bases. This CDR3 region has 14 residues. CDR3 sequence (DNA): TGTGCCAGCAGCTTCCAGGACAGCCAAGAGACCCAGTACTTC. This gives the protein CASSFQDSQETQYF. Full variable domain (missing parts from reference TRBV7-6 and TRBJ2-5): GAGVSQSPRYKVTKRGQDVALRCDPISGHVSLYWYRQALGQGPEFLTYFNYEAQQDKSGLPNDRFSAERPEGSISTLTIQRTEQRDSAMYRCASSFQDSQETQYFGPGTRLLVL.